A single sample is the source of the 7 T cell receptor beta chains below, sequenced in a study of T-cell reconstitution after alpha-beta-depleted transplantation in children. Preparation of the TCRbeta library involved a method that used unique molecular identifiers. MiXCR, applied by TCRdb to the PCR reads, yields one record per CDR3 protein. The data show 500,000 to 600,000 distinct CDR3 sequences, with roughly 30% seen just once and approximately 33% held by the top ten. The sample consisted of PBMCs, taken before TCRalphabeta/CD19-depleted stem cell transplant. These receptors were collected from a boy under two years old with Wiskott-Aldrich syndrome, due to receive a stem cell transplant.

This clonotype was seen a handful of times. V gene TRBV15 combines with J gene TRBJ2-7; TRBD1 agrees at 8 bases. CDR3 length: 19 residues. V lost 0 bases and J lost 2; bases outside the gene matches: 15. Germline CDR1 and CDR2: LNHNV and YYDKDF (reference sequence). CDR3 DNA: TGTGCCACCAGCAGAGATCTCGACAGGGGCGACTTATTCCCCTACGAGCAGTACTTC. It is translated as CATSRDLDRGDLFPYEQYF.

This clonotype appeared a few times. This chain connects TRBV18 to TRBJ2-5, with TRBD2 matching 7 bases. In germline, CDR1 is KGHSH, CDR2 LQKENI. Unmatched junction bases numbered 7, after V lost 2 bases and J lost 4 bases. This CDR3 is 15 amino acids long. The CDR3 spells CASSPNSGFGETQYF. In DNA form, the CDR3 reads TGTGCCAGCTCACCAAATAGCGGGTTTGGAGAGACCCAGTACTTC. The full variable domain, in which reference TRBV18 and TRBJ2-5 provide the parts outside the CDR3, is NAGVMQNPRHLVRRRGQEARLRCSPMKGHSHVYWYRQLPEEGLKFMVYLQKENIIDESGMPKERFSAEFPKEGPSILRIQQVVRGDSAAYFCASSPNSGFGETQYFGPGTRLLVL.

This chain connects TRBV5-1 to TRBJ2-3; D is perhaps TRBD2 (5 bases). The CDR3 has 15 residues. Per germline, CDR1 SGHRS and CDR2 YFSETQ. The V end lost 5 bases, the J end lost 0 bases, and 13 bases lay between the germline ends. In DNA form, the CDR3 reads TGCGCCAGCAGTTCAGGACTGGGAAGCACAGATACGCAGTATTTT. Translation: CASSSGLGSTDTQYF.

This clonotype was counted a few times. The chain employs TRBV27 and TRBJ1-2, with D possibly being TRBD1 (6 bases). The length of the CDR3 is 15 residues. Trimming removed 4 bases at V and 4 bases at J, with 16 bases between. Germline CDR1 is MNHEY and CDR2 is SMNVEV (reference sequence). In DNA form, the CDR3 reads TGTGCCAGCAGTTCCCAGGGGACCTATCCCTATGGCTACACCTTC. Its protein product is CASSSQGTYPYGYTF.

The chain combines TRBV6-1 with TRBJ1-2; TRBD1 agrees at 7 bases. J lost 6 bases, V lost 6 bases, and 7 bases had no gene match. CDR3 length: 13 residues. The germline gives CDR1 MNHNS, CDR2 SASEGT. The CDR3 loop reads CASRQGGMDGYTF. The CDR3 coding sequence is TGTGCCAGCAGGCAGGGGGGTATGGATGGCTACACCTTC.

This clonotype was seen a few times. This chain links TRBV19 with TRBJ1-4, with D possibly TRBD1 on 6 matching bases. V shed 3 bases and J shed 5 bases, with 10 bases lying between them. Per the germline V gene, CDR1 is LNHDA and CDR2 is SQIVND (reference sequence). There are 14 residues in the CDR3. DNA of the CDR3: TGTGCCAGTAGTATGCGAGGGGGAAATGAAAAACTGTTTTTT. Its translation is CASSMRGGNEKLFF.

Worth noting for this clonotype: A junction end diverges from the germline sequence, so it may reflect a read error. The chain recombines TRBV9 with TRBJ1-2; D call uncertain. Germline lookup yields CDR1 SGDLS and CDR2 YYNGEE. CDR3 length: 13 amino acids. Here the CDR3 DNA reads TGTGCCAGCAGCGTAGCGTCTTCCAACCCGGTGGCCTTC. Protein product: CASSVASSNPVAF.